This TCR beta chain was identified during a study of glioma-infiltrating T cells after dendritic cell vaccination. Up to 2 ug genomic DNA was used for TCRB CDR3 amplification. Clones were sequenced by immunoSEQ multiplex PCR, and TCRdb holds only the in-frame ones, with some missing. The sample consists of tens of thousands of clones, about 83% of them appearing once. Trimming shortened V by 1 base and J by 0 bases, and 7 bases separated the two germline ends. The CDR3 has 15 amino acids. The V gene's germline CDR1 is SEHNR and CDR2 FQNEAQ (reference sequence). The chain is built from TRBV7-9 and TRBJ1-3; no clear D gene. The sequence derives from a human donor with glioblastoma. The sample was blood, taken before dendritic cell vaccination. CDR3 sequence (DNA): TGTGCCAGCAGCTTAGGGGCCCTCTCTGGAAACACCATATATTTT. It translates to CASSLGALSGNTIYF.